This TCR beta chain emerged from a study of T cells in Graves' hyperthyroidism and ophthalmopathy. Findings and limits, study-wide: For ophthalmopathy, model prediction preceded onset by a median roughly 6.2 months.

From RNA transcripts, TCR beta CDR3 regions were amplified. With the HTBI primer set, the TCR CDR3 went through a first round of RT-PCR. MiXCR, applied by TCRdb to the multiplex PCR reads, yields one record per CDR3 protein. The sample includes about 350,000 distinct CDR3 sequences, roughly 20% seen only once; the top ten take about 14%. This clonotype was picked up many times. Antigen: not known. Each person with ophthalmopathy scored at least 3 on the Clinical Activity Score, reached NOSPECS grade 4 or higher, and had been ill under 3 months. The sequencing input was blood. The TCR was taken from a woman between 35 and 50 years old with Graves' ophthalmopathy.

CDR3 loop: CASSLPRTSNTYEQYF. Here the CDR3 DNA reads TGTGCCAGCAGCCTCCCCCGGACTAGCAATACCTACGAGCAGTACTTC. The chain is built from TRBV7-8 and TRBJ2-7; 8 nucleotides agree with TRBD2. Per germline, CDR1 SGHVS and CDR2 FQNEAQ. Trimming took 5 bases from V and 2 from J; bases not matched to a gene: 11. CDR3 size: 16 residues.